The 16 T cell receptor beta chains below all came from one sample that was sequenced in a study of cytomegalovirus exposure and HLA in healthy donors. Researchers ran the PCR with 60 Vbeta and 13 Jbeta primers. Only in-frame clones appear in the TCRdb table, and some are missing; sequencing was by immunoSEQ multiplex PCR. Among tens of thousands of clones listed, about four fifths were seen once. The sample consisted of PBMCs. Source of these receptors: a male donor in good health and CMV-seropositive.

This sequence joins TRBV5-1 and TRBJ2-5, with 11 bases that match TRBD2. The CDR3 runs 16 residues. The germline CDR1 and CDR2 sequences are SGHRS and YFSETQ. J was trimmed by 5 bases and V by 1 base; bases with no gene match: 7. Here the CDR3 reads CASSLFSGGAEETQYF. CDR3 coding DNA: TGCGCCAGCAGCTTGTTTAGCGGGGGGGCCGAGGAGACCCAGTACTTC.

This rearrangement joins TRBV6-1 to TRBJ2-7; TRBD1 matches 10 bases. Trimming cost V 6 bases and J 4 bases; bases outside gene matches: 3. The germline V gene has CDR1 MNHNS and CDR2 SASEGT. CDR3 length equals 13 residues. This chain's CDR3 is CASRGTGVYEQYF. The CDR3 DNA is TGTGCCAGCAGGGGGACAGGGGTTTACGAGCAGTACTTC.

The chain joins TRBV5-1 to TRBJ1-2; 10 bases agree with TRBD1. CDR1 is SGHRS, CDR2 YFSETQ, per germline. V lost 3 bases, J lost 3 bases, and 5 bases stayed unmatched. CDR3 length equals 15 residues. The chain's CDR3 is CASSWAGQGYYGYTF. The DNA for the CDR3 is TGCGCCAGCAGCTGGGCGGGACAGGGGTACTATGGCTACACCTTC.

This sequence joins TRBV7-7 and TRBJ2-2, with D possibly TRBD2 on 7 matching bases. Trimming pared 5 bases from V and 1 base from J, leaving 14 bases between. This CDR3 contains 16 residues. Germline V gene lookup returns CDR1 SSHAT and CDR2 FNYEAQ (reference sequence). The chain's CDR3 is CASSPGGQKNTGELFF. The CDR3 DNA reads as TGTGCCAGCAGCCCCGGGGGGCAGAAGAACACCGGGGAGCTGTTTTTT.

The V gene is TRBV15, the J gene TRBJ2-7, with D possibly TRBD2 on 6 matching bases. Trimming cost V 8 bases and J 7 bases, with 27 bases left between them. Germline-derived CDR1 and CDR2 are LNHNV and YYDKDF (reference sequence). The CDR3 spans 16 residues. CDR3 sequence: CATGSTGLFPLREQYF. The CDR3, as DNA: TGTGCCACCGGCTCAACGGGACTGTTTCCTTTGAGGGAGCAGTACTTC.

This clone has only a few counts. The J gene is TRBJ2-7, the V gene TRBV5-6; TRBD2 might be the D (7 bases). The V end lost 0 bases, the J end lost 4 bases, and 11 bases lay between the germline ends. The CDR3 sequence is 14 residues long. The germline CDR1 and CDR2 sequences are SGHDT and YYEEEE. For the CDR3, the DNA is TGTGCCAGCAGCTTGGACGGGGGGCTGTACGAGCAGTACTTC. This sequence encodes CASSLDGGLYEQYF.

The chain employs TRBV28 and TRBJ1-4, with D hard to call. CDR1 is MDHEN, CDR2 SYDVKM, per germline. The CDR3 runs 15 residues. V lost 1 base and J 8 bases, leaving 14 bases between the germline ends. CDR3 region: CASSLSGSGGEKLFF. In DNA, the CDR3 is TGTGCCAGCAGTTTATCCGGGTCTGGTGGAGAAAAACTGTTTTTT. Full variable domain (remainder filled in from reference TRBV28 and TRBJ1-4): DVKVTQSSRYLVKRTGEKVFLECVQDMDHENMFWYRQDPGLGLRLIYFSYDVKMKEKGDIPEGYSVSREKKERFSLILESASTNQTSMYLCASSLSGSGGEKLFFGSGTQLSVL.

The chain has TRBV6-6 and TRBJ1-1; D might be TRBD1 (6 bases). CDR1 is MNHNY and CDR2 is SVGAGI in the germline V gene (reference sequence). Trimming removed 0 bases from V and 9 bases from J, with 8 bases in between. This CDR3 has 12 residues. The CDR3 region is CASSYSGGQAFF. In DNA form, the CDR3 reads TGTGCCAGCAGTTACTCTGGGGGCCAAGCTTTCTTT.

The V gene is TRBV7-7, the J gene TRBJ2-4; 11 positions agree with TRBD1. J lost 9 bases, V lost 4 bases, and 8 bases had no gene match. The V gene's germline CDR1 is SSHAT and CDR2 FNYEAQ (reference sequence). There are 15 residues in the CDR3. CDR3 coding DNA: TGTGCCAGCAGCTCTCCCGGGACAGGGGGAACCATTCAGTACTTC. It specifies CASSSPGTGGTIQYF.

The V and J genes are TRBV6-5 and TRBJ1-2; 7 positions match TRBD1. Germline CDR1 and CDR2: MNHEY and SVGAGI. This CDR3 contains 13 residues. The J segment lost 2 bases and the V segment lost 5 bases, leaving 2 bases of the junction unmatched. The CDR3 DNA follows: TGTGCCAGCAGTGGACAGGTGAACTATGGCTACACCTTC. It is translated as CASSGQVNYGYTF.

The genes are TRBV27 and TRBJ2-1; 8 bases are shared with TRBD2. Germline assignment: CDR1 MNHEY and CDR2 SMNVEV (reference sequence). The CDR3 length is 17 residues. V lost 5 bases to trimming and J lost 0 bases; unmatched junction nucleotides: 9. The CDR3 DNA follows: TGTGCCAGCAGTCGCCTACTAGCGGCGAGCTCCTACAATGAGCAGTTCTTC. It is translated as CASSRLLAASSYNEQFF.

J is TRBJ1-1 and V is TRBV18; D remains unclear. Germline V gives CDR1 KGHSH, CDR2 LQKENI. V lost 4 bases to trimming and J lost 0 bases, with 9 bases between them. The CDR3 loop spans 14 amino acids. The CDR3 DNA sequence: TGTGCCAGCTCACTAGGCCAGGTGAACACTGAAGCTTTCTTT. This encodes CASSLGQVNTEAFF.

J is TRBJ2-7 and V is TRBV10-3; no definite D call. This CDR3 contains 15 residues. Between the trimmed V and J ends, which lost 3 bases and 7 bases, there was a span of 19 bases. Germline CDR1 reads ENHRY; CDR2 reads SYGVKD. CDR3 sequence (DNA): TGTGCCATCAGTGACCAAGCCACCACGTCTAGGGAGCAGTACTTC. As protein: CAISDQATTSREQYF.

The chain joins TRBV4-2 to TRBJ2-7; 7 bases are a match to TRBD1. Unmatched junction bases numbered 1, after V lost 0 bases and J lost 5 bases. The CDR3 spans 13 residues. CDR1 is LGHNA and CDR2 is YNFKEQ in the germline V gene. CDR3 coding DNA: TGTGCCAGCAGCCAAGAGGGGACAGACGAGCAGTACTTC. Its protein product is CASSQEGTDEQYF.

This clone has just a few counts. J is TRBJ1-1 and V is TRBV29-1; TRBD1 matches 8 bases. V shed 7 bases, J shed 5 bases, and the junction held 6 bases outside the gene matches. CDR1 is SQVTM and CDR2 is ANQGSEA in the germline V gene. This CDR3 is 12 amino acids long. The DNA of the CDR3 is TGCAGCGCCAGACAGGGGAGGACTGAAGCTTTCTTT. This gives the protein CSARQGRTEAFF.

This clone was seen a handful of times. The chain has TRBV4-3 and TRBJ2-2; 7 bases are a match to TRBD1. J gave up 3 bases and V 4 bases, and 8 bases lay outside the gene matches. This CDR3 is built from 16 residues. Germline CDR1 and CDR2: LGHNA and YSLEER. The CDR3 here is CASSPFLGGDTGELFF. CDR3 nucleotides: TGCGCCAGCAGCCCCTTTTTAGGGGGCGACACCGGGGAGCTGTTTTTT.